This T cell receptor (beta chain) emerged from a study of CD8+ T cells in alopecia areata. Study context: Severity among treated patients was scored by the percentage of scalp area affected. The study, taken as a whole, reports: Scalp clonality, together with expanded CD8+ clones among the top 100, fell significantly with tofacitinib.

Germline-derived CDR1 and CDR2 are GTSNPN and SVGIG (reference sequence). Losses at the gene ends were 1 base for V and 1 base for J; bases not matched to a gene: 16. CDR3 length equals 20 residues. Comments on this clone: Its antigen is currently unknown.

The treatment here: oral pan-JAK inhibitor, 5-10 mg twice daily. In each case, RNA was isolated and then reverse transcribed into cDNA as the sequencing template. Some clones are missing from TCRdb's copy, which holds only in-frame ones; the method was immunoSEQ multiplex PCR. The top ten clones hold more than 1.5% of a sample with around 270,000 clones, roughly 60% of them seen once. This sequence was found in a human donor with alopecia areata. The chain employs TRBV30 and TRBJ2-3; TRBD2 matches 11 bases. Sequenced material: CD4+ T cells sorted from blood, taken at week 24, from a patient treated with tofacitinib. DNA of the CDR3: TGTGCCTGGAGTGATCGACAGGGCGAACTAGCGGGAGTACGCACAGATACGCAGTATTTT. This gives the protein CAWSDRQGELAGVRTDTQYF.